This T cell receptor (beta chain) was captured by sequencing in a study of T cell changes during pregnancy in multiple sclerosis. This clone was counted a few times. The junction had 3 bases not matched to a gene; V was cut back by 3 bases and J by 0 bases. This CDR3 spans 15 amino acids. Germline V lookup: CDR1 SGHTA, CDR2 FQGNSA. Sequencing was performed with immunoSEQ multiplex PCR; in TCRdb, only in-frame clones are kept and a portion is missing. The data show around 130,000 clones, around 95% seen once. V gene TRBV7-2 combines with J gene TRBJ2-7; TRBD2 aligns across 9 bases. This TCR was recovered from a female donor with multiple sclerosis, enrolled in a pregnancy study. The sequencing used peripheral blood, collected after pregnancy. CDR3 sequence reads: CASSFSGRGSYEQYF. The DNA for the CDR3 is TGTGCCAGCAGCTTTAGCGGGAGAGGCTCCTACGAGCAGTACTTC. Based on the CDR3 plus reference TRBV7-2 and TRBJ2-7, the full variable domain is GAGVSQSPSNKVTEKGKDVELRCDPISGHTALYWYRQSLGQGLEFLIYFQGNSAPDKSGLPSDRFSAERTGGSVSTLTIQRTQQEDSAVYLCASSFSGRGSYEQYFGPGTRLTVT.